These 19 T cell receptor beta chains share one sample of origin, sequenced in a study of blood T cell repertoires in COVID-19. Here immunoSEQ multiplex PCR was the method, and the copy in TCRdb shows in-frame clones only, minus some. The repertoire holds over 200,000 clones, with over 70% as singletons. Sequenced: PBMCs or T cells enriched from blood (not recorded which). These receptors were taken from a young woman who had been exposed to COVID-19.

This rearrangement joins TRBV5-1 to TRBJ2-7; weak D call: TRBD2 (6 bases). CDR3 length: 15 residues. Per the germline V gene, CDR1 is SGHRS and CDR2 is YFSETQ. V was clipped by 0 bases and J by 2 bases, with 12 bases between them. CDR3 sequence: CASSLAGTGPYEQYF. The DNA for the CDR3 is TGCGCCAGCAGCTTGGCCGGGACTGGTCCCTACGAGCAGTACTTC.

The rearrangement joins TRBV28 to TRBJ1-6, with D perhaps matching TRBD1 (6 bases). The CDR3 loop spans 15 amino acids. Looked up from germline, CDR1 is MDHEN and CDR2 is SYDVKM. V was clipped by 8 bases and J by 5 bases, with 16 bases between them. Here the CDR3 reads CASSSGSGDNSPLHF. The DNA of the CDR3 is TGTGCCAGCTCTTCCGGCTCAGGGGATAATTCACCCCTCCACTTT.

The gene calls are TRBV12-3 or TRBV12-4 and TRBJ2-7, with TRBD2 matching over 7 bases. This CDR3 spans 13 amino acids. V lost 6 bases and J lost 2; bases outside the gene matches: 4. Here the CDR3 reads CASSPSGTYEQYF. DNA of the CDR3: TGTGCCAGCAGCCCTAGCGGAACCTACGAGCAGTACTTC.

This chain links TRBV6-1 with TRBJ1-1; weak D call: TRBD1 (6 bases). From germline, CDR1 is MNHNS and CDR2 SASEGT. Trimming removed 3 bases from V and 1 base from J, with 18 bases in between. This CDR3 spans 17 amino acids. This CDR3 is CASSDPIGGAPNTEAFF. The CDR3 region has the DNA TGTGCCAGCAGTGACCCCATCGGGGGGGCACCGAACACTGAAGCTTTCTTT.

The chain carries TRBV11-2 and TRBJ2-7, with 8 positions matching TRBD1. Looked up from germline, CDR1 is SGHAT and CDR2 is FQNNGV. The CDR3 totals 14 residues. The J segment lost 6 bases and the V segment lost 2 bases, leaving 6 bases of the junction unmatched. In DNA, the CDR3 is TGTGCCAGCAGCTTAAGTCAGGGGGCAGGCGAGCAGTACTTC. Translating gives CASSLSQGAGEQYF.

V is TRBV5-1 and J is TRBJ2-7, with TRBD2 identical over 8 bases. The CDR3 length is 14 residues. The V segment lost 4 bases and the J segment 3 bases; nucleotides outside the gene matches: 6. In germline, CDR1 is SGHRS, CDR2 YFSETQ. CDR3 region: CASSTGLEVYEQYF. The CDR3 DNA follows: TGCGCCAGCAGCACGGGACTAGAAGTCTACGAGCAGTACTTC. Looking up the rest from reference TRBV5-1 and TRBJ2-7 gives the full variable domain: KAGVTQTPRYLIKTRGQQVTLSCSPISGHRSVSWYQQTPGQGLQFLFEYFSETQRNKGNFPGRFSGRQFSNSRSEMNVSTLELGDSALYLCASSTGLEVYEQYFGPGTRLTVT.

This sequence joins TRBV7-3 and TRBJ1-1, with TRBD1 matching 10 bases. Germline values: CDR1 SGHTA, CDR2 FQGTGA. The trim removed 5 bases at V and 7 bases at J, leaving 10 bases unmatched. The CDR3 loop spans 15 amino acids. The DNA of the CDR3 is TGTGCCAGCAGCCCCACGATTCGGACAGGGGGTGAAGCTTTCTTT. Translation: CASSPTIRTGGEAFF.

V usage is TRBV27 and J usage is TRBJ2-5, with 14 bases aligning to TRBD2. The CDR3 has 16 amino acids. Germline loops: CDR1 MNHEY, CDR2 SMNVEV (reference sequence). The V gene end was trimmed by 6 bases and the J gene end by 4 bases; junction bases not matched to a gene: 7. The CDR3, as DNA: TGTGCCAGCAGCCGACTAGCGGGAGGGGGGATAGAGACCCAGTACTTC. Residues: CASSRLAGGGIETQYF.

V usage is TRBV3-1 (or the pseudogene TRBV3-2) and J usage is TRBJ1-6; D is undetermined. The CDR3 totals 16 residues. The germline V and J ends were trimmed by 1 base and 3 bases, with 10 bases remaining between them. Germline V gene data show CDR1 as LGHDT and CDR2 as YNNKEL (reference sequence). The CDR3 nucleotides read TGTGCCAGCAGCCAAGCTTTGATCGGCTATAATTCACCCCTCCACTTT. It translates to CASSQALIGYNSPLHF.

The rearrangement links TRBV11-2 to TRBJ2-3; 8 nucleotides agree with TRBD1. The V gene's germline CDR1 is SGHAT and CDR2 FQNNGV. This CDR3 contains 15 residues. V trimming: 3 bases; J trimming: 2 bases; junction bases outside the gene matches: 4. DNA of the CDR3: TGTGCCAGCAGCTTGGGCCAGGGGGCCACAGATACGCAGTATTTT. It yields the protein CASSLGQGATDTQYF.

The chain recombines TRBV4-2 with TRBJ2-4, with 7 bases identical to TRBD2. CDR1 and CDR2 (germline): LGHNA, YNFKEQ. V was clipped by 2 bases and J by 0 bases; unmatched bases: 7. CDR3 length equals 17 residues. The CDR3 loop reads CASSQTTSLVAKNIQYF. The CDR3 region has the DNA TGTGCCAGCAGCCAAACGACTAGCTTAGTAGCCAAAAACATTCAGTACTTC.

This clone was detected a few times. The chain links TRBV11-2 to TRBJ1-3, with 7 nucleotides matching TRBD1. CDR1 and CDR2 from the germline V gene are SGHAT and FQNNGV. V lost 0 bases to trimming and J lost 0 bases; unmatched junction nucleotides: 5. The CDR3 is 17 amino acids. CDR3 loop: CASSLEVGGSSGNTIYF. For the CDR3, the DNA is TGTGCCAGCAGCTTAGAAGTAGGGGGCAGCTCTGGAAACACCATATATTTT.

This sequence joins TRBV18 and TRBJ2-7; TRBD1 agrees at 7 bases. CDR1 is KGHSH, CDR2 LQKENI, per germline. The CDR3 runs 15 residues. V shed 3 bases, J shed 2 bases, and the junction held 7 bases outside the gene matches. The DNA of the CDR3 is TGTGCCAGCTCACCCGTGGGACAGTGGGCCTACGAGCAGTACTTC. Translation gives CASSPVGQWAYEQYF.

The chain joins TRBV28 to TRBJ1-1; D remains ambiguous. V was shortened by 0 bases and J by 4 bases, with 15 bases between the two germline ends. This CDR3 spans 16 amino acids. In germline, CDR1 is MDHEN, CDR2 SYDVKM. The CDR3 loop reads CASSLWSGGVSTEAFF. CDR3 sequence (DNA): TGTGCCAGCAGTTTATGGTCCGGCGGGGTAAGCACTGAAGCTTTCTTT.

The V and J genes are TRBV6-5 and TRBJ2-7; D possibly corresponds to TRBD1 (7 bases). Trimming pared 7 bases from V and 2 bases from J, leaving 12 bases between. Germline CDR1 MNHEY, CDR2 SVGAGI. CDR3 length: 13 residues. This chain's CDR3 is CASTGGQPYEQYF. For the CDR3, the DNA is TGTGCCAGCACCGGGGGACAGCCCTACGAGCAGTACTTC.

This chain links TRBV2 with TRBJ1-2; D perhaps matches TRBD1 (5 bases). Trimming shortened V by 0 bases and J by 8 bases, and 16 bases separated the two germline ends. CDR1 is SNHLY and CDR2 is FYNNEI in the germline V gene. The CDR3 has 15 residues. The CDR3 DNA sequence: TGTGCCAGCAGTGAAGCGCTTGGTCCAGGGTCGGGCTACACCTTC. Translated, it gives CASSEALGPGSGYTF.

The genes are TRBV20-1 and TRBJ1-1; D might be TRBD1 (5 bases). Looked up from germline, CDR1 is DFQATT and CDR2 is SNEGSKA (reference sequence). The V end was cut by 2 bases, the J end by 10 bases, with 11 bases between. The CDR3 runs to 11 residues. DNA for the CDR3: TGCAGTGCTAGATATTCGGGGGGAGCTTTCTTT. Its translation: CSARYSGGAFF.

The chain employs TRBV27 and TRBJ1-4; 9 nucleotides line up with TRBD1. The CDR3 spans 15 residues. V gave up 6 bases and J gave up 3 bases; unmatched junction bases: 5. Germline CDR1 MNHEY, CDR2 SMNVEV (reference sequence). This chain's CDR3 is CASRHRGLANEKLFF. The CDR3 bases are TGTGCCAGCAGACACAGGGGGCTGGCTAATGAAAAACTGTTTTTT.

The gene calls are TRBV4-1 and TRBJ1-1, with a tentative D call TRBD1 (5 bases). The CDR3 length is 13 residues. V was trimmed by 2 bases and J by 10 bases, leaving 14 bases between them. Germline V gene lookup returns CDR1 MGHRA and CDR2 YSYEKL. In DNA form, the CDR3 reads TGCGCCAGCAGCCAAAAGCAAGGCGGGGGAGCTTTCTTT. Residues: CASSQKQGGGAFF.